This T cell receptor beta chain was sequenced for a study of Ad26.COV2.S vaccination and SARS-CoV-2 variants. Across the study: Donor joined the COV1001 Ad26.COV2.S trial arm.

This clone came up once. Its antigen remains unknown. The treatment here: around 19 received Ad26.COV2.S at low or high dose, single or two shots; 5 received placebo; per-sample allocation not given. On day 63 after the first injection, vaccine and placebo recipients gave samples. Cohort 1b enrolled adults aged 18-55 years in Boston. Points from the study as a whole: A substantial breadth of spike-specific CD8+ and CD4+ T cell responses after vaccination has been reported. There was a possibility that the TCR breadth and depth analyses underestimated total T cell responses.

Trimming shortened V by 2 bases and J by 2 bases, and 6 bases separated the two germline ends. This CDR3 is 13 amino acids long. The method was immunoSEQ multiplex PCR; TCRdb's version includes in-frame clones alone and lacks a portion of them. This table has roughly 300,000 clones, approximately 86% appearing once. The TCR comes from a person aged 18-65 years who received the Ad26.COV2.S COVID-19 vaccine or a placebo. Sequencing used peripheral blood, obtained in a trial of Ad26.COV2.S vaccine versus placebo. The chain recombines TRBV23-1 with TRBJ2-5; D unclear. TRBV23-1 is annotated as an ORF whose role is uncertain. This chain's CDR3 is CASSQTKQETQYF. CDR3 coding DNA: TGCGCCAGCAGTCAAACGAAGCAAGAGACCCAGTACTTC.